The following is a T cell receptor beta chain sequence with its context. This receptor's antigen is unknown. One base away there is no much larger clone; base qualities are not given. Whole blood was collected in K2EDTA tubes by collaborating institutions according to the institutions' own protocols. For TCRbeta analysis, collaborators shipped samples as frozen whole blood, isolated PBMCs, or DNA extracted from either of those sample types. TCRbeta CDR3 regions were amplified from genomic DNA using the immunoSEQ Assay, a bias-controlled multiplex PCR. The authors' pipeline ran thus. The number of nucleated cells in each sample was estimated from the amplification of reference gene primers within the assay. Sequence reads were collapsed and filtered to measure the absolute abundance of every unique TCRbeta CDR3 rearrangement. For each sample, productive Simpson clonality was calculated by taking the square root of Simpson's diversity index across productive rearrangements. Imported from immuneACCESS, the table was reduced by TCRdb to in-frame sequences with V and J called. These copies leave out some clones; in studies compared against another copy, an unresolved V gene accounts for under half, and the cause of the remainder is not known. D and trimming were read from the DNA, whereas the V and J calls and clone size are those reported in that table. The sample has some 150,000 clones on record, approximately 80% of them singletons. The top ten hold around 4.8% of the sample.

These data originate in a study of blood T cell repertoires in COVID-19 (dated by TCRdb to 2019 to 2021). Study-level background: Samples covering the acute and convalescent phases of COVID-19 were provided by collaborators in the United States, Italy and Spain. Subjects who had been exposed to COVID-19, were actively infected with it, or had recovered from it provided the deeply sampled blood TCRbeta repertoires that made up the dataset. Sample metadata almost always included a de-identified subject ID, COVID-19 status, age in years and sex. The material from the prospective study consisted of cDNA or gDNA derived from T cells, B-cell-depleted T cells, or PBMCs. The samples were drawn from the first 160 participants of the ongoing ImmuneRACE study and from some 1,300 subjects provided by 6 global collaborators. The repertoires were made available in a free public database intended to serve as a resource for research on the immune response to SARS-CoV-2. Where available, HLA class I and class II types were obtained from metadata supplied by the sample provider rather than from assay-based typing. The paper's findings and limits, for the study overall: The quantity of clinical and demographic metadata differed by source and by participant and was supplied without curation.

The germline V gene (reference sequence) yields LGHDT for CDR1 and YNNKEL for CDR2. Here V drops 3 bases and J drops 5 bases, and the junction holds 10 bases not matched to any gene. From its cysteine to its phenylalanine, the CDR3 spans 17 amino acids. Only the CDR3 region is kept as DNA, spanning 51 bases read in frame from base 1. The origin of this receptor is a human donor in a cohort sampled during active COVID-19. The receptor chain draws on TRBV3-1 (or the pseudogene TRBV3-2) and TRBJ2-2; the junction holds 9 bases that match TRBD2. Material: peripheral blood. The CDR3 in this case is CASSHRRSGGRTGELFF. Here is the DNA: TGTGCCAGCAGCCACCGACGGAGCGGGGGGCGTACCGGGGAGCTGTTTTTT.